This T cell receptor beta chain was recovered during a study of PD-1 blockade in mismatch repair-deficient tumors listed by TCRdb under 2017. Background for the entire study: Between September 2013 and late 2016, 80 to 90 consecutive patients with around twelve mismatch repair-deficient cancer types, all previously treated and progressing, were enrolled in the trial. Tumor-associated T cell clones in the peripheral blood of patients responding to PD-1 blockade were tracked using deep sequencing of TCR CDR3 regions.

Mismatch repair deficiency in every enrolled patient was established by polymerase chain reaction or immunohistochemistry. A few patients who responded to pembrolizumab therapy underwent TCR sequencing. Pembrolizumab PD-1 blockade was prospectively tested in advanced mismatch repair-deficient cancers, regardless of tissue of origin, in the phase II trial. Serial peripheral blood T cell samples were collected before and at multiple times after starting PD-1 blockade. Blood sampling times were reported as weeks after the first pembrolizumab dose. Receptor libraries were prepared by the immunoSEQ multiplex PCR assay. TCRdb mirrors the immuneACCESS table, restricted to in-frame sequences. Some clones are absent from its copies; in checked studies, under half trace to an unresolved V gene, and the reason for the others is unknown. Across this sample there are approximately 120,000 clones, with 86% seen only once. The ten largest clones capture roughly 12% of the sample.

With regard to this clone: Its antigen has not been determined. The record has no base qualities; no much larger clone is one base away.

The investigation overall reported the following: Rapid expansion after pembrolizumab followed by contraction, generally before radiologic responses, was shown by tumor-resident clones, which were often undetectable in blood before treatment.

From the cysteine up to the phenylalanine, the CDR3 has a length of 16 residues. Of the read, only the CDR3 DNA is kept; its 48 bases are in frame from base 1. CDR1 and CDR2, looked up from the germline V gene, are SNHLY and FYNNEI. The germline V end is reduced by 3 bases and the J end by 2 bases; junction bases left unmatched: 6. Sequences were derived from peripheral blood, sampled 44 weeks after starting pembrolizumab. This TCR came from an adult with mismatch repair-deficient cancer. The rearranged chain carries TRBV2 and TRBJ2-7; the central 11 bases match TRBD2. For the CDR3, the sequence is CASSDPGLADPYEQYF. The DNA sequence is given as TGTGCCAGCAGTGATCCGGGACTAGCGGACCCCTACGAGCAGTACTTC.